The rows below give T cell receptor beta chains drawn from one sample of a study of Ad26.COV2.S vaccination and SARS-CoV-2 variants. TCRdb keeps only in-frame clones here, not all; method: immunoSEQ multiplex PCR. The sample consists of 360,000 or so clones, about nine tenths of them appearing once. Sample: peripheral blood, taken in a trial of Ad26.COV2.S vaccine versus placebo. All receptors derive from a person aged 18 to 65 who received the Ad26.COV2.S COVID-19 vaccine or a placebo. Each CDR3 is given with its conserved first and last residue. The D gene is left open where the match is weak. Where a row states a size, it is once, few, many or the class of an expanded clone; other rows omit it.

D	V	size	J	DNA	CDR3
TRBD1	TRBV6-5	-	TRBJ2-7	TGTGCCAGCACAAAGGGACAGGCCCACGAGCAGTACTTC	CASTKGQAHEQYF
-	TRBV15	-	TRBJ2-5	TGTGCCACCAGCAGAGCGGGGGAAGAGACCCAGTACTTC	CATSRAGEETQYF
-	TRBV6-5	-	TRBJ1-2	TGTGCCAGCAGCGCGTCAAGGAGCGGCTACACCTTC	CASSASRSGYTF
TRBD1	TRBV14	-	TRBJ1-3	TGTGCCAGCAGCCATGGTACAGGGGTAATCGGAAACACCATATATTTT	CASSHGTGVIGNTIYF
-	TRBV11-2	few	TRBJ2-7	TGTGCCAGCAGCTCCCGGCAGGGGTGGTACGAGCAGTACTTC	CASSSRQGWYEQYF
-	TRBV29-1	-	TRBJ1-4	TGCAGCGTTGATTCACAGAATGAAAAACTGTTTTTT	CSVDSQNEKLFF
-	TRBV18	once	TRBJ2-3	TGTGCCAGCTCACCATTAGGAGATACGCAGTATTTT	CASSPLGDTQYF
-	TRBV3-1/TRBV3-2	once	TRBJ2-2	TGTGCCAGCAGCCAAGGGGCCACCGGGGAGCTGTTTTTT	CASSQGATGELFF
-	TRBV29-1	-	TRBJ2-2	TGCAGCGTATCAGGGGTTTGGAGCACCGGGGAGCTGTTTTTT	CSVSGVWSTGELFF
-	TRBV6-1	-	TRBJ1-2	TGTGCCAGCAGTGAAGCGCTTCCCGGAAACTATGGCTACACCTTC	CASSEALPGNYGYTF
-	TRBV28	-	TRBJ2-1	TGTGCCAGCAGTTTCCCAGGGAACAATGAGCAGTTCTTC	CASSFPGNNEQFF
TRBD2	TRBV9	-	TRBJ2-1	TGTGCCAGCAGCGTAACAGCGGGGGGCAATGAGCAGTTCTTC	CASSVTAGGNEQFF
-	TRBV5-1	-	TRBJ2-1	TGCGCCAGCAGCCCGTCCGGGACTGATTCCTACAATGAGCAGTTCTTC	CASSPSGTDSYNEQFF
-	TRBV21-1	-	TRBJ1-3	TGTGCCAGCAGCAAAGACTCGGCAGGGTCGGGTTCAGCTGGAAACACCATATATTTT	CASSKDSAGSGSAGNTIYF
-	TRBV7-9	once	TRBJ1-1	TGTGCCAGCAGCGTCCGGGGTGAATTCCCTGAAGCTTTCTTT	CASSVRGEFPEAFF
-	TRBV4-3	-	TRBJ2-1	TGCGCCAGCAGCCAAGGGGGGACCAGTGGCAATGAGCAGTTCTTC	CASSQGGTSGNEQFF
TRBD1	TRBV5-6	-	TRBJ2-7	TGTGCCAGCAGCTTCTTCGGACAGGCCGATAGCTCCTACGAGCAGTACTTC	CASSFFGQADSSYEQYF
-	TRBV19	-	TRBJ1-1	TGTGCCAGTAGTAAGGATGACAGATTGAACACTGAAGCTTTCTTT	CASSKDDRLNTEAFF
-	TRBV29-1	-	TRBJ1-1	TGCAGCGTGCTGCCGGGCACTGAAGCTTTCTTT	CSVLPGTEAFF
-	TRBV12-3/TRBV12-4	-	TRBJ2-6	TGTGCCAGCAGTCCCGGAGGCAACGTCCTGACTTTC	CASSPGGNVLTF
-	TRBV19	-	TRBJ1-6	TGTGCCAGTAGTCCAGACTCAGGAGATAATTCACCCCTCCACTTT	CASSPDSGDNSPLHF
-	TRBV6-2/TRBV6-3	-	TRBJ1-1	TGTGCCAGCAGGTACGGGCAGGGGCTGAACACTGAAGCTTTCTTT	CASRYGQGLNTEAFF
-	TRBV5-4	-	TRBJ1-1	TGTGCCAGCAAAGATATGAACACTGAAGCTTTCTTT	CASKDMNTEAFF
TRBD1	TRBV5-6	-	TRBJ1-6	TGTGCCAGCAGCTTGGAGGGGGCCGGGTCACCCCTCCACTTT	CASSLEGAGSPLHF
TRBD1	TRBV15	-	TRBJ1-1	TGTGCCACCAGCAGGGGGACAGGGGGTTTTGAAGCTTTCTTT	CATSRGTGGFEAFF
-	TRBV7-8	-	TRBJ2-1	TGTGCCAGCAGCTTAGCGCTCGAACTAGTACGGTATGAGCAGTTCTTC	CASSLALELVRYEQFF
-	TRBV12-3/TRBV12-4	once	TRBJ1-1	TGTGCCAGCAGTTTGTGGAAGGGGCTGGCTTTCTTT	CASSLWKGLAFF
-	TRBV30	once	TRBJ1-2	TGTGCCTGGAGTGTATATGGGGGTCTTGGCTACACCTTC	CAWSVYGGLGYTF
-	TRBV6-5	-	TRBJ1-6	TGTGCCAGCATTCCACATAGCTCCTATAATTCACCCCTCCACTTT	CASIPHSSYNSPLHF
-	TRBV9	-	TRBJ1-5	TGTGCCAGCAGCGCCCTGGAGGGCAGTAATCAGCCCCAGCATTTT	CASSALEGSNQPQHF
-	TRBV19	-	TRBJ2-3	TGTGCCAGTAGCCCGTGGGGGGGCGCGGATACGCAGTATTTT	CASSPWGGADTQYF
TRBD1	TRBV9	-	TRBJ1-6	TGTGCCAGCAGCATTCCAGGGGGCCGAATTGGTTCACCCCTCCACTTT	CASSIPGGRIGSPLHF
-	TRBV5-1	-	TRBJ2-7	TGCGCCAGCAGCCCGGAGGGGGGAACACCTACCTACGAGCAGTACTTC	CASSPEGGTPTYEQYF
-	TRBV13	-	TRBJ1-1	TGTGCCAGCACCTGGGGGCAGGCACAGAACACTGAAGCTTTCTTT	CASTWGQAQNTEAFF
-	TRBV2	-	TRBJ2-2	TGTGCCAGCAGTGAAACCGGCCAAACCGGGGAGCTGTTTTTT	CASSETGQTGELFF
-	TRBV7-9	once	TRBJ1-2	TGTGCCAGCAGCTTGGACAGCCTCTCGTTTGGCTACACCTTC	CASSLDSLSFGYTF
-	TRBV11-2	once	TRBJ1-1	TGTGCCAGCAGCTTAGACACCCCGAACACTGAAGCTTTCTTT	CASSLDTPNTEAFF
-	TRBV7-9	-	TRBJ1-2	TGTGCCAGCAGCCCCGGAGGGGATGGCTACACCTTC	CASSPGGDGYTF
-	TRBV11-2	-	TRBJ2-3	TGTGCCAGCACCAAATCTAGCACAGATACGCAGTATTTT	CASTKSSTDTQYF
-	TRBV5-1	-	TRBJ1-5	TGCGCCAGCAGCTTGGGTATCTCGGGCGGGAGTCAGCCCCAGCATTTT	CASSLGISGGSQPQHF
-	TRBV19	-	TRBJ2-2	TGTGCCGTCCAGGGGGGGGCCGGGGAGCTGTTTTTT	CAVQGGAGELFF
-	TRBV11-2	-	TRBJ1-2	TGTGCCAGCAGCGTCAGGGGAGGTGGGTCCGGTGGCTACACCTTC	CASSVRGGGSGGYTF
-	TRBV18	-	TRBJ2-5	TGTGCCAGCTCACCGGCAGGGGGGATGGAGACCCAGTACTTC	CASSPAGGMETQYF
-	TRBV9	-	TRBJ1-6	TGTGCCAGCAGCGCCGACGGCTATAATTCACCCCTCCACTTT	CASSADGYNSPLHF
TRBD2	TRBV2	-	TRBJ2-1	TGTGCCAGCAACGGGGCGGGAGCCTACAATGAGCAGTTCTTC	CASNGAGAYNEQFF
-	TRBV2	-	TRBJ1-2	TGTGCCAGCAGTGCTCCAAAGGACATAGACACCTTC	CASSAPKDIDTF
TRBD2	TRBV3-1/TRBV3-2	-	TRBJ2-5	TGTGCCAGCAGCCAAGATGCGGGGGGTGGTGAGACCCAGTACTTC	CASSQDAGGGETQYF
TRBD1	TRBV7-3	-	TRBJ1-1	TGTGCCAGCAGCTCAAGATCGGGACAGCGAAAAGCTTTCTTT	CASSSRSGQRKAFF
-	TRBV7-2	-	TRBJ2-7	TGTGCCAGCAGCTTAGCCCGATGGGTGGGTAGGGGCTCCTACGAGCAGTACTTC	CASSLARWVGRGSYEQYF
TRBD2	TRBV10-3	-	TRBJ2-3	TGTGCCGTAAGACTAGCGGGGGCAGATACGCAGTATTTT	CAVRLAGADTQYF
-	TRBV5-8	-	TRBJ1-2	TGTGCCAGCAGCAGGACAGAGTCCTACACCTTC	CASSRTESYTF